This is a list of T cell receptor beta chains from one sample in a study of vaccination effects on CD4 cells after COVID-19. These TCRs' antigens remain unknown. Produced via immunoSEQ multiplex PCR; TCRdb's table is partial and in-frame only. Altogether about 59,000 clones are present, roughly 80% being singletons, with the ten largest covering 1.5% to 2.5%. Here the sequenced sample was CD4+ T cells from PBMCs cultured with HCoV-OC43 spike peptides, taken after COVID-19 vaccination. The receptors come from a human donor who received a COVID-19 vaccine. The CDR3 runs from the conserved cysteine through the conserved F or W. D genes are given only for firm matches. Only some rows state a clone size, as once, few, many or a class for expanded clones.

CDR3	DNA	size	J	V	D
CASGLRSGELFF	TGTGCTAGTGGTTTGAGGTCCGGGGAGCTGTTTTTT	NA	TRBJ2-2	TRBV12-5	NA
CASSRDRDPYNEQFF	TGTGCCAGTAGTAGAGACAGGGATCCCTACAATGAGCAGTTCTTC	NA	TRBJ2-1	TRBV19	TRBD1
CATSPSGGAGTGELFF	TGTGCCACCTCCCCTAGCGGGGGGGCAGGAACCGGGGAGCTGTTTTTT	NA	TRBJ2-2	TRBV6-4	TRBD2
CASSNRGGKETQYF	TGTGCCAGCAGTAACCGGGGAGGTAAAGAGACCCAGTACTTC	NA	TRBJ2-5	TRBV11-2	NA
CASSYLGNYGYTF	TGTGCCAGCAGTTACCTGGGGAACTATGGCTACACCTTC	few	TRBJ1-2	TRBV6-2/TRBV6-3	NA
CASSLEGGVNTEAFF	TGCGCCAGCAGCTTGGAAGGGGGAGTGAACACTGAAGCTTTCTTT	NA	TRBJ1-1	TRBV5-1	NA
CSVGDRGRKTEAFF	TGCAGCGTTGGGGACAGGGGGCGAAAAACTGAAGCTTTCTTT	NA	TRBJ1-1	TRBV29-1	TRBD1
CATSRNRGGNTIYF	TGTGCCACCAGCAGGAACAGGGGTGGAAACACCATATATTTT	NA	TRBJ1-3	TRBV15	TRBD1
CASSYGRETQYF	TGTGCCAGCAGCTATGGTAGGGAGACCCAGTACTTC	NA	TRBJ2-5	TRBV7-6	NA
CASSLPASGGTADTQYF	TGCGCCAGCAGCTTGCCGGCTAGCGGGGGAACCGCAGATACGCAGTATTTT	NA	TRBJ2-3	TRBV5-1	TRBD2
CASSPVQGLNEKLFF	TGTGCCAGTAGTCCGGTACAGGGCCTTAATGAAAAACTGTTTTTT	NA	TRBJ1-4	TRBV19	NA
CASIDHTGTNEKLFF	TGTGCCAGCATAGACCACACGGGTACTAATGAAAAACTGTTTTTT	NA	TRBJ1-4	TRBV6-4	NA
CASSEFRNQPQHF	TGTGCCAGCAGTGAGTTTCGTAATCAGCCCCAGCATTTT	NA	TRBJ1-5	TRBV6-1	NA
CASSLAGQGNTEAFF	TGCGCCAGCAGCTTGGCCGGGCAGGGGAACACTGAAGCTTTCTTT	few	TRBJ1-1	TRBV5-1	NA
CASSILNQPQHF	TGTGCCAGCAGTATCCTAAATCAGCCCCAGCATTTT	few	TRBJ1-5	TRBV28	NA
CAWSLMGNGYGYTF	TGTGCCTGGAGTTTAATGGGGAACGGCTATGGCTACACCTTC	NA	TRBJ1-2	TRBV30	NA
CASSGTLNTGELFF	TGTGCCAGCTCCGGGACACTTAACACCGGGGAGCTGTTTTTT	NA	TRBJ2-2	TRBV18	NA
CASSLAGGMNTEAFF	TGTGCCAGCAGCTTAGCCGGGGGAATGAACACTGAAGCTTTCTTT	NA	TRBJ1-1	TRBV7-8	NA
CASSSPGYSTDTQYF	TGTGCCAGCTCCTCCCCGGGGTATAGCACAGATACGCAGTATTTT	NA	TRBJ2-3	TRBV6-5	NA
CASRRDANTGELFF	TGTGCCAGCCGGAGGGACGCGAACACCGGGGAGCTGTTTTTT	NA	TRBJ2-2	TRBV2	NA
CASKWGSTDTQYF	TGTGCCAGCAAATGGGGTAGCACAGATACGCAGTATTTT	NA	TRBJ2-3	TRBV6-5	NA
CASTSGWERYGYTF	TGTGCCAGTACCTCCGGGTGGGAGAGGTATGGCTACACCTTC	few	TRBJ1-2	TRBV19	NA
CASSPLGGQGRMQPQHF	TGTGCCAGCTCACCACTCGGAGGACAGGGAAGGATGCAGCCCCAGCATTTT	NA	TRBJ1-5	TRBV18	TRBD1
CASSRPLVGGLRNEQFF	TGTGCCAGCAGCAGACCACTCGTCGGGGGACTCCGCAATGAGCAGTTCTTC	NA	TRBJ2-1	TRBV27	NA
CASSVGLGISTDTQYF	TGTGCCAGCAGCGTAGGTTTGGGGATTAGCACAGATACGCAGTATTTT	NA	TRBJ2-3	TRBV9	NA
CASSYRTGMEETQYF	TGCGCCAGCAGCTACCGGACAGGGATGGAAGAAACCCAGTACTTC	NA	TRBJ2-5	TRBV5-1	TRBD1
CASSGRGGELSYNEQFF	TGTGCCAGCAGCGGCAGGGGGGGGGAACTCTCCTACAATGAGCAGTTCTTC	NA	TRBJ2-1	TRBV7-9	NA
CASSRGDTSYGYTF	TGTGCCAGTAGTAGGGGGGACACGAGCTATGGCTACACCTTC	NA	TRBJ1-2	TRBV19	NA
CASGLFRMTGVYPYNEQFF	TGTGCTAGTGGTTTGTTCAGAATGACAGGGGTCTACCCCTACAATGAGCAGTTCTTC	NA	TRBJ2-1	TRBV12-5	TRBD1
CASSLVAGAETQYF	TGTGCCAGCAGCTTAGTCGCAGGGGCAGAGACCCAGTACTTC	once	TRBJ2-5	TRBV7-2	NA
CASSYRQTGELFF	TGTGCCAGCAGTTACCGGCAGACCGGGGAGCTGTTTTTT	NA	TRBJ2-2	TRBV6-2/TRBV6-3	NA
CASSQTIPSTGGYTF	TGTGCCAGCAGCCAAACAATTCCCTCAACTGGGGGCTACACCTTC	NA	TRBJ1-2	TRBV28	NA
CASSQSAGIYSNQPQHF	TGTGCCAGCAGTCAATCAGCGGGGATATATAGCAATCAGCCCCAGCATTTT	once	TRBJ1-5	TRBV5-6	NA
CASSEQGQETQYF	TGTGCCAGCTCAGAACAGGGACAAGAGACCCAGTACTTC	NA	TRBJ2-5	TRBV18	NA
CASRPGGALGTQYF	TGTGCCAGCCGCCCCGGGGGGGCGTTAGGGACCCAGTACTTC	NA	TRBJ2-5	TRBV6-2/TRBV6-3	TRBD2
CASSYNNRGTGYTF	TGTGCCAGCAGCTACAATAACAGGGGGACTGGCTACACCTTC	once	TRBJ1-2	TRBV5-4	TRBD1
CASSPEPRGYTF	TGTGCCAGCAGCCCGGAACCCCGCGGCTACACCTTC	once	TRBJ1-2	TRBV28	NA
CASSFWTSSYNSPLHF	TGTGCCAGCAGCTTCTGGACGAGCTCCTATAATTCACCCCTCCACTTT	NA	TRBJ1-6	TRBV5-8	NA
CASSYTGGAYNEQFF	TGTGCCAGCAGTTACACGGGGGGGGCCTACAATGAGCAGTTCTTC	NA	TRBJ2-1	TRBV6-5	TRBD2
CSAIRQGGSGFF	TGCAGCGCGATACGACAGGGGGGGAGCGGGTTCTTC	NA	TRBJ2-1	TRBV29-1	TRBD1
CASGFGQGTDTQYF	TGTGCCAGCGGTTTCGGACAGGGAACAGATACGCAGTATTTT	NA	TRBJ2-3	TRBV6-4	TRBD1
CASGMPGQGKKKLFF	TGTGCCAGCGGGATGCCGGGACAGGGGAAGAAAAAACTGTTTTTT	NA	TRBJ1-4	TRBV6-5	TRBD1
CASSFYGGSETQYF	TGTGCCAGCAGCTTTTATGGGGGGAGCGAGACCCAGTACTTC	NA	TRBJ2-5	TRBV5-4	NA
CASKRGSTDTQYF	TGCGCCAGCAAGCGGGGAAGCACAGATACGCAGTATTTT	few	TRBJ2-3	TRBV5-1	TRBD2
CSVTGVYGYTF	TGCAGCGTTACAGGGGTCTATGGCTACACCTTC	NA	TRBJ1-2	TRBV29-1	TRBD1
CASSNSRANTEAFF	TGTGCCAGTAGTAATAGTAGGGCGAACACTGAAGCTTTCTTT	NA	TRBJ1-1	TRBV19	NA
CATSDSAGGSYNEQFF	TGTGCCACCAGTGATTCCGCGGGGGGCTCCTACAATGAGCAGTTCTTC	NA	TRBJ2-1	TRBV24-1	TRBD2
CASSEGQGRNGYTF	TGTGCCAGCAGTGAAGGACAGGGTAGGAATGGCTACACCTTC	NA	TRBJ1-2	TRBV6-1	TRBD1
CASTTGQGDIQYF	TGTGCCAGCACCACGGGGCAGGGCGACATTCAGTACTTC	NA	TRBJ2-4	TRBV2	NA
CASSQDSGADTQYF	TGTGCCAGCAGCCAAGATTCGGGGGCAGATACGCAGTATTTT	once	TRBJ2-3	TRBV3-1/TRBV3-2	NA